One sample yielded the 30 T cell receptor beta chains listed below, sequenced in a study of response to subunit inactivated influenza vaccine. TCRdb re-analysed the RT-PCR reads in MiXCR, keeping a single row per CDR3 protein. The table records 200,000 to 300,000 distinct CDR3 sequences, less than 15% of them present only once. The specimen was non-naive T cells sorted from PBMCs, collected about 14 days before vaccination. The receptor set was obtained from a man in his fifties who received an inactivated influenza vaccine.

This clonotype was observed a few times. The rearrangement joins TRBV11-2 to TRBJ2-4, with TRBD1 matching over 9 bases. The CDR3 length is 15 residues. The germline gives CDR1 SGHAT, CDR2 FQNNGV. Trimming removed 5 bases from V and 1 base from J; junction bases left unmatched: 3. In DNA form, the CDR3 reads TGTGCCAGCAGCCGGACAGGGGTGGCCAAAAACATTCAGTACTTC. Translating it yields CASSRTGVAKNIQYF.

This clonotype was recorded at least ten times. This rearrangement joins TRBV27 to TRBJ1-4; D gene uncertain. The germline V and J ends were trimmed by 4 bases and 8 bases, with 14 bases remaining between them. The CDR3 loop spans 14 amino acids. CDR1 MNHEY and CDR2 SMNVEV come from the germline V gene (reference sequence). CDR3 protein: CASSSITRGEKLFF. The CDR3 region has the DNA TGTGCCAGCAGTTCCATCACCCGCGGGGAAAAACTGTTTTTT.

This clonotype was found many times. The J gene is TRBJ2-1, the V gene TRBV19; 7 nucleotides match TRBD1. The V segment lost 6 bases and the J segment 15 bases; nucleotides outside the gene matches: 8. The CDR3 has 11 residues. Germline CDR1 reads LNHDA; CDR2 reads SQIVND (reference sequence). Here the CDR3 reads CASRTDRAAFF. In DNA form, the CDR3 reads TGTGCCAGTAGAACCGACAGGGCCGCGTTCTTC.

This clonotype was detected a few times. The V and J genes are TRBV29-1 and TRBJ2-3; D gene uncertain. The CDR3 loop spans 16 amino acids. V lost 0 bases to trimming and J lost 5 bases, with 18 bases between them. CDR1 SQVTM and CDR2 ANQGSEA come from the germline V gene. The CDR3: CSVEDNWALKGDTQYF. The CDR3 DNA is TGCAGCGTTGAAGATAATTGGGCTCTCAAAGGAGATACGCAGTATTTT.

The CDR3 here is CSAREGGAQYF. CDR3 DNA: TGCAGTGCTAGAGAAGGGGGCGCGCAGTATTTT. The rearrangement links TRBV20-1 to TRBJ2-3; 7 nucleotides align to TRBD1. CDR3 size: 11 residues. The germline V gene has CDR1 DFQATT and CDR2 SNEGSKA (reference sequence). Unmatched junction bases numbered 1, after V lost 0 bases and J lost 10 bases.

The chain recombines TRBV6-2 or TRBV6-3 with TRBJ2-7, with TRBD2 matching over 10 bases. Germline CDR1 and CDR2: MNHEY and SVGEGT. Losses at the gene ends were 4 bases for V and 3 bases for J; bases not matched to a gene: 6. This CDR3 region has 15 residues. The CDR3, as DNA: TGTGCCAGCAGTTCAGCTACTAGCGGGAACTACGAGCAGTACTTC. Its translation: CASSSATSGNYEQYF.

This clonotype was detected only a few times. The rearrangement links TRBV20-1 to TRBJ2-1, with unresolved D. V was pared by 6 bases and J by 2 bases, with 11 bases between. This CDR3 comprises 13 residues. Per the germline V gene, CDR1 is DFQATT and CDR2 is SNEGSKA (reference sequence). The CDR3 spells CSAKPSPYNEQFF. The CDR3 DNA is TGCAGTGCCAAGCCGTCCCCCTACAATGAGCAGTTCTTC.

The rearrangement joins TRBV20-1 to TRBJ2-7, with unresolved D. The CDR3 consists of 16 residues. Trimming removed 4 bases from V and 0 bases from J, with 19 bases in between. Germline-derived CDR1 and CDR2 are DFQATT and SNEGSKA (reference sequence). This CDR3 reads CSAKILRGMSSYEQYF. Here the CDR3 DNA reads TGCAGTGCTAAGATCCTCCGAGGAATGAGCTCCTACGAGCAGTACTTC.

This clonotype was counted ten times or more. The gene calls are TRBV5-1 and TRBJ1-1, with 7 bases identical to TRBD1. Germline loops: CDR1 SGHRS, CDR2 YFSETQ. J lost 0 bases, V lost 0 bases, and 2 bases had no gene match. This CDR3 region has 15 residues. The CDR3 is CASSLVQGMNTEAFF. The CDR3 DNA reads as TGCGCCAGCAGCTTGGTACAGGGGATGAACACTGAAGCTTTCTTT.

This clonotype was detected a few times. This sequence joins TRBV5-6 and TRBJ2-5; 8 bases map to TRBD2. The CDR3 loop spans 16 amino acids. Losses at the gene ends were 2 bases for V and 0 bases for J; bases not matched to a gene: 6. Germline CDR1 is SGHDT and CDR2 is YYEEEE. DNA for the CDR3: TGTGCCAGCAGCTTCGGACGGGGGGGATACCAAGAGACCCAGTACTTC. Translation gives CASSFGRGGYQETQYF. Based on the CDR3 plus reference TRBV5-6 and TRBJ2-5, the full variable domain is DAGVTQSPTHLIKTRGQQVTLRCSPKSGHDTVSWYQQALGQGPQFIFQYYEEEERQRGNFPDRFSGHQFPNYSSELNVNALLLGDSALYLCASSFGRGGYQETQYFGPGTRLLVL.

J is TRBJ2-7 and V is TRBV7-9, with TRBD2 matching over 11 bases. Trimming cost V 2 bases and J 0 bases; bases outside gene matches: 6. Germline values: CDR1 SEHNR, CDR2 FQNEAQ (reference sequence). There are 17 residues in the CDR3. The CDR3 spells CASSLRPSGRSSYEQYF. CDR3 in DNA: TGTGCCAGCAGCTTACGCCCTAGCGGGAGGAGCTCCTACGAGCAGTACTTC.

This chain links TRBV12-3 or TRBV12-4 with TRBJ1-1, with 7 bases lining up with TRBD1. The V and J ends lost 5 bases and 2 bases, in that order; junction bases with no gene match: 5. The CDR3 runs to 14 residues. The CDR3 DNA reads TGTGCCAGCAGTGCCAGACAGGGAAACACTGAAGCTTTCTTT. The encoded protein is CASSARQGNTEAFF.

Details on this clonotype: This may be a read error: a much more frequent sequence differs by one nucleotide. The V gene is TRBV6-5, the J gene TRBJ1-1, with D hard to call. The germline CDR1 and CDR2 sequences are MNHEY and SVGAGI. The CDR3 runs to 11 residues. V was trimmed by 6 bases and J by 4 bases, leaving 6 bases between them. This chain's CDR3 is CASRWGTEAFF. Written as DNA, the CDR3 is TGTGCCAGCAGGTGGGGCACTGAAGCTTTCTTT.

The chain joins TRBV20-1 to TRBJ2-3; D unresolved. The CDR3 spans 13 residues. Germline V gives CDR1 DFQATT, CDR2 SNEGSKA (reference sequence). Trimming cost V 0 bases and J 6 bases, with 10 bases left between them. CDR3 bases: TGCAGTGCTAGAGAAACCCTTATTGATACGCAGTATTTT. As protein: CSARETLIDTQYF.

This clonotype was detected only a few times. This chain uses TRBV6-2 or TRBV6-3 with TRBJ2-6; perhaps TRBD2 as D (6 bases). V was shortened by 0 bases and J by 0 bases, with 6 bases between the two germline ends. This CDR3 has 16 amino acids. Germline V gene lookup returns CDR1 MNHEY and CDR2 SVGEGT. DNA for the CDR3: TGTGCCAGCAGTTACTCGGGGGGCTCTGGGGCCAACGTCCTGACTTTC. Translating gives CASSYSGGSGANVLTF.

The genes are TRBV20-1 and TRBJ2-5; possible D gene TRBD1, 5 bases. Germline V gene data show CDR1 as DFQATT and CDR2 as SNEGSKA (reference sequence). The germline V and J ends were trimmed by 6 bases and 5 bases, with 10 bases remaining between them. This CDR3 contains 11 residues. The CDR3 region has the DNA TGCAGTGCATGGCCAGGGGAGACCCAGTACTTC. It encodes CSAWPGETQYF.

The J gene is TRBJ2-7, the V gene TRBV9; D gene unclear. Trimming removed 3 bases from V and 2 bases from J, with 3 bases in between. The CDR3 contains 11 residues. Germline CDR1 SGDLS, CDR2 YYNGEE. CDR3 DNA: TGTGCCAGCAGCGGAACCTACGAGCAGTACTTC. Translation gives CASSGTYEQYF.

This clonotype was seen ten or more times. The chain combines TRBV9 with TRBJ2-1, with a tentative D call TRBD1 (5 bases). The CDR3 totals 16 residues. V was shortened by 0 bases and J by 2 bases, with 12 bases between the two germline ends. Germline V gives CDR1 SGDLS, CDR2 YYNGEE. CDR3 sequence reads: CASSVAALGAYNEQFF. CDR3 bases: TGTGCCAGCAGCGTAGCCGCCTTAGGGGCCTACAATGAGCAGTTCTTC. The variable domain in full, completed from reference TRBV9 and TRBJ2-1, reads DSGVTQTPKHLITATGQRVTLRCSPRSGDLSVYWYQQSLDQGLQFLIQYYNGEERAKGNILERFSAQQFPDLHSELNLSSLELGDSALYFCASSVAALGAYNEQFFGPGTRLTVL.

This clonotype was observed a handful of times. The J gene is TRBJ2-7, the V gene TRBV28; 7 nucleotides match TRBD2. J lost 4 bases, V lost 6 bases, and 12 bases had no gene match. The germline gives CDR1 MDHEN, CDR2 SYDVKM. The CDR3 contains 15 residues. The CDR3 nucleotides read TGTGCCAGCAGATCCCCTGGCGGGGGAAGTTACGAGCAGTACTTC. It encodes CASRSPGGGSYEQYF.

This clonotype was counted many times. CDR3 DNA sequence: TGTGCCAGCAGCTTCGGGACAGGGGGTTTCGAGCAGTACTTC. Encoded protein: CASSFGTGGFEQYF. The chain employs TRBV11-2 and TRBJ2-7, with TRBD1 identical over 11 bases. CDR3 length: 14 residues. J was trimmed by 6 bases and V by 3 bases; bases with no gene match: 4. Germline CDR1 is SGHAT and CDR2 is FQNNGV.

The rearrangement uses TRBV5-1 and TRBJ2-5, with unresolved D. CDR3 length equals 12 residues. Germline lookup yields CDR1 SGHRS and CDR2 YFSETQ. V gave up 1 base and J gave up 4 bases, with 5 bases separating them. CDR3: CASSLSAETQYF. In nucleotides, the CDR3 is TGCGCCAGCAGCTTGTCTGCAGAGACCCAGTACTTC.

In its sample, this clonotype was seen a few times. This chain joins TRBV4-3 and TRBJ2-1, with D unresolved. The germline CDR1 and CDR2 sequences are LGHNA and YSLEER. Trimming removed 2 bases from V and 5 bases from J, with 7 bases in between. The CDR3 is made up of 13 amino acids. DNA of the CDR3: TGCGCCAGCAGCCAATTAGGTGACAATGAGCAGTTCTTC. Amino acid sequence: CASSQLGDNEQFF.

In its sample, this clonotype was seen many times. In DNA, the CDR3 is TGTGCCAGCAGTTATCGACAGGGGGCAAATAATTCACCCCTCCACTTT. It encodes CASSYRQGANNSPLHF. This chain connects TRBV7-2 to TRBJ1-6, with TRBD1 matching over 10 bases. The V gene end was trimmed by 6 bases and the J gene end by 5 bases; junction bases not matched to a gene: 7. Germline-derived CDR1 and CDR2 are SGHTA and FQGNSA. CDR3 length: 16 amino acids.

This rearrangement joins TRBV20-1 to TRBJ2-2, with TRBD2 as a possible D gene (7 bases). Looked up from germline, CDR1 is DFQATT and CDR2 is SNEGSKA (reference sequence). Trimming took 6 bases from V and 6 from J, leaving 14 bases between them. The CDR3 extends over 13 amino acids. CDR3 region: CSAHGGASGELFF. The CDR3 DNA is TGCAGTGCCCATGGGGGGGCGTCCGGGGAGCTGTTTTTT.

The rearrangement uses TRBV29-1 and TRBJ2-5, with D unresolved. Between the trimmed V and J ends, which lost 3 bases and 3 bases, there was a span of 11 bases. This CDR3 is built from 13 residues. Germline loops: CDR1 SQVTM, CDR2 ANQGSEA. CDR3 sequence: CSVDAGLEETQYF. CDR3 DNA sequence: TGCAGCGTTGATGCTGGCTTAGAAGAGACCCAGTACTTC.

The DNA for the CDR3 is TGTGCCAGCAGCAAACCGGGACTAGCTATGGAGGAGACCCAGTACTTC. It translates to CASSKPGLAMEETQYF. This chain connects TRBV4-2 to TRBJ2-5; 9 positions agree with TRBD2. The CDR3 sequence is 16 residues long. Unmatched junction bases numbered 12, after V lost 5 bases and J lost 5 bases. Germline CDR1 LGHNA, CDR2 YNFKEQ.

In this sample, this clonotype turned up a few times. The chain recombines TRBV27 with TRBJ1-5; D not resolved. This CDR3 is 16 amino acids long. Germline V CDR1 and CDR2: MNHEY, SMNVEV (reference sequence). Trimming shortened V by 5 bases and J by 3 bases, and 17 bases separated the two germline ends. CDR3 DNA sequence: TGTGCCAGCAGTCCCACCCTCGGGCGGGCCAATCAGCCCCAGCATTTT. This encodes CASSPTLGRANQPQHF.

This clonotype was counted only a few times. The chain employs TRBV7-2 and TRBJ2-5, with TRBD2 matching 11 bases. V lost 5 bases to trimming and J lost 5 bases; unmatched junction nucleotides: 7. Germline CDR1 is SGHTA and CDR2 is FQGNSA. This CDR3 is built from 15 residues. CDR3 region: CASSPLAGGWETQYF. The CDR3 nucleotides read TGTGCCAGCAGCCCTCTAGCGGGGGGCTGGGAGACCCAGTACTTC.

The chain uses TRBV18 and TRBJ2-5; no definite D call. With 4 bases removed from V and 2 bases from J, the gap between germline ends came to 8 bases. The CDR3 spans 13 residues. Germline V lookup: CDR1 KGHSH, CDR2 LQKENI. CDR3 residues: CASSLNKQETQYF. In nucleotides, the CDR3 is TGTGCCAGCTCACTAAACAAGCAAGAGACCCAGTACTTC.

The V and J genes are TRBV12-3 or TRBV12-4 and TRBJ1-1; no clear D. V lost 2 bases to trimming and J lost 5 bases, with 12 bases between them. There are 14 residues in the CDR3. The CDR3 DNA follows: TGTGCCAGCAGTTTAAACATCGTTCGGACTGAAGCTTTCTTT. It yields the protein CASSLNIVRTEAFF.